One sample yielded the 11 T cell receptor beta chains listed below, sequenced in a study of T cell responses to AZD1222 COVID-19 vaccine. Assay used: immunoSEQ multiplex PCR; TCRdb lists only in-frame clones, some missing. Of more than 70,000 clones detected, roughly 86% appear once; the ten largest clones hold roughly 5%. The sequences come from peripheral blood, collected on day 0 of MenACWY control vaccination. These receptors all come from an adult in good health.

V usage is TRBV2 and J usage is TRBJ2-5; 10 positions agree with TRBD2. This CDR3 region has 15 residues. Trimming cost V 5 bases and J 5 bases; bases outside gene matches: 8. The germline CDR1 and CDR2 sequences are SNHLY and FYNNEI. As DNA, the CDR3 is TGTGCCAGCAGTATCACTAGCGGGGCAGCGGAGACCCAGTACTTC. Protein product: CASSITSGAAETQYF.

The chain recombines TRBV4-1 with TRBJ2-7; TRBD1 aligns across 8 bases. The CDR3 spans 15 residues. The trim removed 1 base at V and 6 bases at J, leaving 8 bases unmatched. Germline assignment: CDR1 MGHRA and CDR2 YSYEKL. The CDR3 here is CASSQGGQEAFEQYF. DNA of the CDR3: TGCGCCAGCAGCCAAGGGGGACAGGAGGCCTTCGAGCAGTACTTC.

This chain joins TRBV6-5 and TRBJ1-4; no reliable D call. The CDR3 spans 15 residues. Per the germline V gene, CDR1 is MNHEY and CDR2 is SVGAGI. The ends were cut back, 5 bases at V and 5 bases at J, with 15 bases in the middle. CDR3 DNA sequence: TGTGCCAGCAGTCCCCATCCTAGATTAAATGAAAAACTGTTTTTT. This sequence encodes CASSPHPRLNEKLFF.

The chain is built from TRBV4-3 and TRBJ1-2; D unresolved. CDR1 is LGHNA and CDR2 is YSLEER in the germline V gene. V was cut by 0 bases and J by 8 bases, with 16 bases left in between. CDR3 length: 15 amino acids. Here the CDR3 DNA reads TGCGCCAGCAGCCAAGATCTAGTCACCGTACGCGGCTACACCTTC. This encodes CASSQDLVTVRGYTF.

This clone occurred once. The same CDR3 is also encoded by other DNA sequences in this sample. This chain joins TRBV12-3 or TRBV12-4 and TRBJ1-5; 7 bases are a match to TRBD1. This CDR3 is 12 amino acids long. V dropped 6 bases and J dropped 6; count of bases not matched to a gene: 2. In DNA form, the CDR3 reads TGTGCCAGCAGCACAGGGGTTCAGCCCCAGCATTTT. It yields the protein CASSTGVQPQHF.

The chain combines TRBV18 with TRBJ2-7; D gene uncertain. V lost 3 bases, J lost 6 bases, and 12 bases lay in between. CDR1 and CDR2 (germline): KGHSH, LQKENI. There are 13 residues in the CDR3. The CDR3 is CASSPSSRTEQYF. CDR3 DNA: TGTGCCAGCTCACCTTCAAGCAGGACCGAGCAGTACTTC.

The J gene is TRBJ1-1, the V gene TRBV6-5; TRBD1 aligns across 7 bases. Trimming at V came to 0 bases and at J to 5 bases, leaving 9 bases not matched to a gene. The CDR3 spans 16 residues. In germline, CDR1 is MNHEY, CDR2 SVGAGI. The CDR3 loop is CASSYSGGAGRTEAFF. CDR3 sequence (DNA): TGTGCCAGCAGTTACTCAGGGGGCGCGGGAAGGACTGAAGCTTTCTTT.

This chain links TRBV27 with TRBJ1-1; 9 nucleotides line up with TRBD1. The CDR3 covers 14 residues. Trimming at V came to 3 bases and at J to 11 bases, leaving 10 bases not matched to a gene. CDR1 is MNHEY and CDR2 is SMNVEV in the germline V gene (reference sequence). CDR3 bases: TGTGCCAGCAGTTTGGTCCCGGGACAGGGTTGGGCTTTCTTT. Translating it yields CASSLVPGQGWAFF.

The chain couples TRBV4-3 to TRBJ1-2; 9 bases agree with TRBD1. Trimming cost V 0 bases and J 0 bases; bases outside gene matches: 2. Germline V gene sequence: CDR1 LGHNA, CDR2 YSLEER. The CDR3 runs to 16 residues. For the CDR3, the DNA is TGCGCCAGCAGCCAAGATCGGGACAGGGCTAACTATGGCTACACCTTC. This gives the protein CASSQDRDRANYGYTF.

The chain links TRBV2 to TRBJ1-3; 7 nucleotides align to TRBD1. CDR1 SNHLY and CDR2 FYNNEI come from the germline V gene. The trim removed 4 bases at V and 4 bases at J, leaving 4 bases unmatched. CDR3 length: 14 amino acids. The CDR3 coding sequence is TGTGCCAGCAGTGGACGGACAGGCGGAAACACCATATATTTT. The encoded protein is CASSGRTGGNTIYF.

V is TRBV6-2 or TRBV6-3 and J is TRBJ1-5, with D maybe TRBD1 (6 bases). The CDR3 runs 13 residues. Per germline, CDR1 MNHEY and CDR2 SVGEGT. V gave up 2 bases and J gave up 4 bases, with 6 bases separating them. The CDR3 bases are TGTGCCAGCAGTTACAGGGGGAATCAGCCCCAGCATTTT. Translating it yields CASSYRGNQPQHF.